Following are 25 T cell receptor beta chains from one sample sequenced in a study of cytomegalovirus exposure and HLA in healthy donors. Sequenced by immunoSEQ multiplex PCR; TCRdb stores in-frame clones only, minus some. The table has fewer than 120,000 clones, approximately 89% seen once. Material: PBMCs. The receptors stem from a woman under 30 in good health and CMV-seronegative.

V usage is TRBV5-1 and J usage is TRBJ2-7; 12 bases line up with TRBD1. Germline V gives CDR1 SGHRS, CDR2 YFSETQ. Losses at the gene ends were 3 bases for V and 4 bases for J; bases not matched to a gene: 11. CDR3 length: 17 residues. The CDR3 here is CASSYFSPGQGAYEQYF. For the CDR3, the DNA is TGCGCCAGCAGCTACTTCTCTCCGGGACAGGGGGCTTACGAGCAGTACTTC.

The J gene is TRBJ1-4, the V gene TRBV27; 7 nucleotides agree with TRBD1. The CDR3 contains 15 residues. Trimming took 9 bases from V and 2 from J; bases not matched to a gene: 9. Germline V gene data show CDR1 as MNHEY and CDR2 as SMNVEV (reference sequence). This CDR3 is CASSNRGRTNEKLFF. The DNA for the CDR3 is TGTGCCAGTTCGAACAGGGGCCGGACTAATGAAAAACTGTTTTTT.

CDR3 coding DNA: TGTGCCAGCAGTTTTCGTGGCGGCTTCCAAGAGACCCAGTACTTC. Its protein product is CASSFRGGFQETQYF. The chain employs TRBV28 and TRBJ2-5; D gene unclear. Trimming pared 3 bases from V and 1 base from J, leaving 12 bases between. CDR1 is MDHEN, CDR2 SYDVKM, per germline. The CDR3 is 15 residues long.

This clone occurred once. The chain employs TRBV12-5 and TRBJ1-1; no clear D gene. Per germline, CDR1 LGHNT and CDR2 FRNRAP. The CDR3 spans 14 residues. V gave up 2 bases and J gave up 0 bases, with 7 bases separating them. CDR3 bases: TGTGCTAGTGGTTTGACCAACATGAACACTGAAGCTTTCTTT. Its protein is CASGLTNMNTEAFF.

Written as DNA, the CDR3 is TGTGCCAGCAGTTACACAGGGACAGAAGCTTTCTTT. Protein: CASSYTGTEAFF. The chain is built from TRBV9 and TRBJ1-1, with D perhaps TRBD1 (6 bases). Trimming shortened V by 5 bases and J by 8 bases, and 13 bases separated the two germline ends. The CDR3 runs to 12 residues. CDR1 SGDLS and CDR2 YYNGEE come from the germline V gene. Supplemented by reference TRBV9 and TRBJ1-1, the full variable domain reads DSGVTQTPKHLITATGQRVTLRCSPRSGDLSVYWYQQSLDQGLQFLIQYYNGEERAKGNILERFSAQQFPDLHSELNLSSLELGDSALYFCASSYTGTEAFFGQGTRLTVV.

The genes are TRBV30 and TRBJ1-2; D ambiguous. There are 13 residues in the CDR3. The V end was cut by 1 base, the J end by 3 bases, with 9 bases between. The germline gives CDR1 GTSNPN, CDR2 SVGIG (reference sequence). The CDR3 DNA follows: TGTGCCTGGAGTGCTAACGGGGACTATGGCTACACCTTC. As protein: CAWSANGDYGYTF.

The rearrangement uses TRBV7-2 and TRBJ2-5; TRBD1 matches 7 bases. The V gene end was trimmed by 5 bases and the J gene end by 5 bases; junction bases not matched to a gene: 8. The CDR3 is made up of 14 amino acids. From germline, CDR1 is SGHTA and CDR2 FQGNSA. CDR3 nucleotides: TGTGCCAGCAGCGCCTCACGCAGGGGGGAGACCCAGTACTTC. Translated: CASSASRRGETQYF.

The chain employs TRBV6-6 and TRBJ2-1; tentatively, D is TRBD1 (6 bases). Per germline, CDR1 MNHNY and CDR2 SVGAGI (reference sequence). CDR3 length: 13 residues. Between the trimmed V and J ends, which lost 6 bases and 10 bases, there was a span of 16 bases. The CDR3 DNA reads TGTGCCAGCAGCCTACGGGACATCAGAGAGCAGTTCTTC. Amino acid sequence: CASSLRDIREQFF.

The gene calls are TRBV7-9 and TRBJ2-3, with 8 bases lining up with TRBD1. Germline CDR1 is SEHNR and CDR2 is FQNEAQ (reference sequence). The length of the CDR3 is 12 residues. J lost 8 bases, V lost 5 bases, and 3 bases had no gene match. CDR3 region: CASSPQGVTQYF. The DNA of the CDR3 is TGTGCCAGCAGCCCACAGGGGGTTACGCAGTATTTT. Based on the CDR3 plus reference TRBV7-9 and TRBJ2-3, the full variable domain is DTGVSQNPRHKITKRGQNVTFRCDPISEHNRLYWYRQTLGQGPEFLTYFQNEAQLEKSRLLSDRFSAERPKGSFSTLEIQRTEQGDSAMYLCASSPQGVTQYFGPGTRLTVL.

The chain is built from TRBV4-1 and TRBJ2-5, with a weak D call TRBD2 (6 bases). CDR1 and CDR2 (germline): MGHRA, YSYEKL. The ends were cut back, 2 bases at V and 5 bases at J, with 18 bases in the middle. This CDR3 spans 16 amino acids. The CDR3 loop is CASSQPGRRAWETQYF. As DNA, the CDR3 is TGCGCCAGCAGCCAACCGGGACGGAGGGCTTGGGAGACCCAGTACTTC.

The chain is built from TRBV4-1 and TRBJ2-3; 10 bases agree with TRBD2. After removal of 5 bases from V and 2 bases from J, the junction contained 7 bases not matched to a gene. The CDR3 spans 16 residues. The germline CDR1 and CDR2 sequences are MGHRA and YSYEKL. CDR3 bases: TGCGCCAGCAGCGTAAGCGGGGGGGCTTCCACAGATACGCAGTATTTT. This gives the protein CASSVSGGASTDTQYF.

The CDR3 DNA sequence: TGTGCCAGCAGTTCCCCGGTGTTAGGCCGCCGGGCCTACGAGCAGTACTTC. Its protein is CASSSPVLGRRAYEQYF. The chain couples TRBV28 to TRBJ2-7; D call uncertain. In germline, CDR1 is MDHEN, CDR2 SYDVKM. Trimming removed 4 bases from V and 2 bases from J, with 21 bases in between. CDR3 length equals 17 residues.

The CDR3 protein is CASRTPPGDGYTF. DNA for the CDR3: TGTGCCAGCCGAACACCCCCGGGGGATGGCTACACCTTC. The chain employs TRBV28 and TRBJ1-2; the D gene is possibly TRBD1 (5 bases). The germline gives CDR1 MDHEN, CDR2 SYDVKM. V lost 8 bases to trimming and J lost 6 bases, with 16 bases between them. The CDR3 is 13 residues long.

The CDR3 loop is CASSKGLMNEQFF. The CDR3 region has the DNA TGCGCCAGCAGCAAGGGACTAATGAATGAGCAGTTCTTC. The rearrangement links TRBV5-1 to TRBJ2-1; TRBD2 agrees at 7 bases. This CDR3 region has 13 residues. Per germline, CDR1 SGHRS and CDR2 YFSETQ. Trimming at V came to 4 bases and at J to 7 bases, leaving 5 bases not matched to a gene.

V gene TRBV9 combines with J gene TRBJ2-2; D is possibly TRBD2 (6 bases). Germline V gene lookup returns CDR1 SGDLS and CDR2 YYNGEE. The CDR3 consists of 16 residues. Trimming removed 6 bases from V and 2 bases from J, with 17 bases in between. The CDR3 here is CASTGGLQYNTGELFF. The CDR3 DNA reads as TGTGCCAGCACCGGGGGTTTACAGTATAACACCGGGGAGCTGTTTTTT.

V is TRBV5-4 and J is TRBJ1-5; D is perhaps TRBD1 (5 bases). CDR3 length equals 14 residues. Germline assignment: CDR1 SGHNT and CDR2 YYREEE (reference sequence). Trimming stripped 4 bases from V and 2 bases from J, with 10 bases between. The CDR3 DNA reads as TGTGCCAGCAGCCCCGGAGGGGGCAATCAGCCCCAGCATTTT. Protein: CASSPGGGNQPQHF.

The chain uses TRBV28 and TRBJ1-2, with D tentatively TRBD1 (6 bases). V dropped 6 bases and J dropped 8 bases, with 19 bases sitting between them. CDR3 length: 14 amino acids. Germline CDR1 and CDR2: MDHEN and SYDVKM. The CDR3 is CASSPGAAPVGYTF. The CDR3 DNA is TGTGCCAGCAGCCCAGGGGCAGCTCCCGTCGGCTACACCTTC.

The DNA for the CDR3 is TGTGCCAGCAGCCATAGCGGGGAGAGCTACGAGCAGTACTTC. It encodes CASSHSGESYEQYF. The rearrangement joins TRBV7-9 to TRBJ2-7; 8 positions agree with TRBD2. The CDR3 covers 14 residues. Germline CDR1 SEHNR, CDR2 FQNEAQ (reference sequence). V was clipped by 5 bases and J by 3 bases; unmatched bases: 6.

The V call is TRBV28, the J call TRBJ1-6, with TRBD1 identical over 7 bases. The length of the CDR3 is 16 residues. Germline V CDR1 and CDR2: MDHEN, SYDVKM. Trimming removed 6 bases from V and 0 bases from J; junction bases left unmatched: 5. CDR3 region: CASRGQESSYNSPLHF. The CDR3 bases are TGTGCCAGCAGAGGACAGGAGAGCTCCTATAATTCACCCCTCCACTTT.

The chain is built from TRBV7-2 and TRBJ2-7, with D perhaps TRBD2 (5 bases). Germline V CDR1 and CDR2: SGHTA, FQGNSA. The length of the CDR3 is 15 residues. Deletions cut 2 bases from V and 2 bases from J, with 13 bases between. The CDR3 DNA sequence: TGTGCCAGCAGCTTAAATCCCCACGGGACCTACGAGCAGTACTTC. Translating gives CASSLNPHGTYEQYF.

The J gene is TRBJ2-5, the V gene TRBV6-5; 8 positions match TRBD1. Looked up from germline, CDR1 is MNHEY and CDR2 is SVGAGI. Losses at the gene ends were 10 bases for V and 0 bases for J; bases not matched to a gene: 4. This CDR3 has 13 residues. CDR3 bases: TGTGCCATAAGGGACAGGAACCAAGAGACCCAGTACTTC. This encodes CAIRDRNQETQYF.

This clone was detected only a few times. The chain uses TRBV15 and TRBJ1-4, with 9 bases lining up with TRBD1. The CDR3 runs 14 residues. Germline V gene lookup returns CDR1 LNHNV and CDR2 YYDKDF (reference sequence). The junction had 4 bases not matched to a gene; V was cut back by 6 bases and J by 5 bases. CDR3 amino acids: CATRAGQGNEKLFF. The CDR3 DNA sequence: TGTGCCACCAGGGCGGGACAGGGAAATGAAAAACTGTTTTTT.

V and J are TRBV10-2 and TRBJ2-1; D gene uncertain. V lost 4 bases to trimming and J lost 6 bases, with 16 bases between them. This CDR3 spans 15 amino acids. Per germline, CDR1 WSHSY and CDR2 SAAADI. The CDR3 spells CASSVGDSTFNEQFF. CDR3 in DNA: TGCGCCAGCAGTGTTGGAGACTCGACCTTCAATGAGCAGTTCTTC.

This clone was seen just once. This chain connects TRBV5-4 to TRBJ2-7; the D gene is possibly TRBD1 (5 bases). The CDR3 has 13 residues. V was shortened by 3 bases and J by 3 bases, with 10 bases between the two germline ends. Germline CDR1 SGHNT, CDR2 YYREEE (reference sequence). This CDR3 reads CASSSRTHYEQYF. Here the CDR3 DNA reads TGTGCCAGCAGCTCAAGGACACACTACGAGCAGTACTTC.

The V and J genes are TRBV7-9 and TRBJ2-2, with 8 nucleotides matching TRBD1. Germline values: CDR1 SEHNR, CDR2 FQNEAQ (reference sequence). V was clipped by 4 bases and J by 0 bases; unmatched bases: 4. The length of the CDR3 is 16 residues. CDR3 nucleotides: TGTGCCAGCAGCTCTCAGGGGGCATCGAACACCGGGGAGCTGTTTTTT. It codes for CASSSQGASNTGELFF.